Detailed here is one TCR beta chain. Its antigen is unknown. One junction end does not reproduce the germline sequence, and a read error may be involved. In germline, CDR1 is SGHRS, CDR2 YFSETQ. The CDR3 sequence is 15 residues long. This specimen belongs to a study of shared clonotypes between healthy human individuals. Study-wide findings and caveats: A handful of donors showed sharing of roughly 5% of naive CD4 clonotypes. Generation probability values for non-shared clonotypes were lower than those for clonotypes shared by all four donors.

Method: immunoSEQ multiplex PCR; TCRdb's copy keeps in-frame clones and lacks some. The sample lists 500,000 or so clones; roughly 95% were seen once. The origin of this receptor is a woman aged 30 to 39 in good health. V usage is TRBV5-1 and J usage is TRBJ2-7; 10 bases agree with TRBD2. The sequenced sample was naive CD4+ T cells sorted from blood. As to subset: CD45RA+ positively selected. The DNA of the CDR3 is TGCGCCAGCAGCTGGGGGACTAGCGTGGCCTACGAGCAGCACTTC. This translates into CASSWGTSVAYEQHF.